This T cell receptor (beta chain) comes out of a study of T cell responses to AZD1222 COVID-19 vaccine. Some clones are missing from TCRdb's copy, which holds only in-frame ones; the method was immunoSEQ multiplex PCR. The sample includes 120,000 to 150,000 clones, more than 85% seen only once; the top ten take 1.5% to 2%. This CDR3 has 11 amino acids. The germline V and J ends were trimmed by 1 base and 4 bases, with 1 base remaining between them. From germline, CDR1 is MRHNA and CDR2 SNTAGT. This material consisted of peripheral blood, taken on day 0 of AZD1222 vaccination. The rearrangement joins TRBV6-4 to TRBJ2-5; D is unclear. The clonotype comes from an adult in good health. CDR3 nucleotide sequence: TGTGCCAGCAGTGACTTAGAGACCCAGTACTTC. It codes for CASSDLETQYF.